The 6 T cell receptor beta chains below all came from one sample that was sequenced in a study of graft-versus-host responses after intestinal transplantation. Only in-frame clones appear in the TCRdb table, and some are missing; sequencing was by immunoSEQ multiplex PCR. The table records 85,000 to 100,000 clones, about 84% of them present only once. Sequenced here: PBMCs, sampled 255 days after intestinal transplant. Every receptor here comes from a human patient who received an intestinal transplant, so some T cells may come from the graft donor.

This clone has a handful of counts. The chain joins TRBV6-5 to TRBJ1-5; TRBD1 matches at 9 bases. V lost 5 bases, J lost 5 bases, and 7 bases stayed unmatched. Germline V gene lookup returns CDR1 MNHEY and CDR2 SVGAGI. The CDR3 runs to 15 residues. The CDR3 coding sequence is TGTGCCAGCAGTCCCTCCTGGACAGGGGATCAGCCCCAGCATTTT. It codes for CASSPSWTGDQPQHF.

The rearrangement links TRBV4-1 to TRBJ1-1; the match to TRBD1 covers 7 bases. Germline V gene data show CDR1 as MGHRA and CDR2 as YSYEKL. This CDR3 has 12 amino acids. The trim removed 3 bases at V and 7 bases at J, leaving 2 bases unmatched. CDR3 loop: CASSQGDSEAFF. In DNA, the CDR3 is TGCGCCAGCAGCCAGGGGGACAGTGAAGCTTTCTTT.

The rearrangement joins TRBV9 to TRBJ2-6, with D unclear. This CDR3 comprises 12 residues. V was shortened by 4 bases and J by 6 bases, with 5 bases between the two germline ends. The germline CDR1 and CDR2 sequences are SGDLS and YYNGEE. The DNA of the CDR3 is TGTGCCAGCAGCCCCATGGCCAACGTCCTGACTTTC. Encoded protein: CASSPMANVLTF. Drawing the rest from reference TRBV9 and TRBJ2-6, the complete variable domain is DSGVTQTPKHLITATGQRVTLRCSPRSGDLSVYWYQQSLDQGLQFLIQYYNGEERAKGNILERFSAQQFPDLHSELNLSSLELGDSALYFCASSPMANVLTFGAGSRLTVL.

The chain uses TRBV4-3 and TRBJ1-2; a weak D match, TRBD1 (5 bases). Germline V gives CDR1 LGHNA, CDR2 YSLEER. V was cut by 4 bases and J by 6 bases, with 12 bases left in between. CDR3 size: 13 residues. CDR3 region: CASSPSRQNGYTF. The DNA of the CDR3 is TGCGCCAGCAGCCCCAGCAGACAGAATGGCTACACCTTC.

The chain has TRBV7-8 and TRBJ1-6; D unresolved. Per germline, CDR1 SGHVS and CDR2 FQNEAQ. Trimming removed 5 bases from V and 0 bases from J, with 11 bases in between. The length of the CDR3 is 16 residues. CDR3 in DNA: TGTGCCAGCAGCCCTAGGTCCAGCTCCTATAATTCACCCCTCCACTTT. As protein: CASSPRSSSYNSPLHF.

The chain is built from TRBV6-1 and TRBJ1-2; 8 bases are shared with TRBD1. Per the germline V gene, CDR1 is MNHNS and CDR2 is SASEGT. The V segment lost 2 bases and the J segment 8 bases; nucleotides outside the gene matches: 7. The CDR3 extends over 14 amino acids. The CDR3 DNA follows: TGTGCCAGCAGTGAAAGGGGACAGGTGAGGGGCTACACCTTC. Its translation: CASSERGQVRGYTF.